A selection of T cell receptor beta chains follows, all from one sample in a study of blood T cells in healthy people across ages. TCRdb passed the 5' RACE reads through MiXCR, listing each CDR3 protein once. The table shows 800,000 to 950,000 distinct CDR3 sequences, with roughly 40% occurring only once. The specimen sequenced was blood. Every receptor here comes from a man between 18 and 35 years old in good health. CDR3s include the opening cysteine and the closing phenylalanine or tryptophan. D genes are given only for firm matches. Where a row states a size, it is once, few, many or the class of an expanded clone; other rows omit it.

clone_size | cdr3_length | j_call | d_call | v_call | cdr3_nt | cdr3_aa
. | 18 | TRBJ2-3 | TRBD2 | TRBV4-2 | TGTGCCAGCAGCCAAATAGCGACTAGCGGGGGCTCCACAGATACGCAGTATTTT | CASSQIATSGGSTDTQYF
. | 15 | TRBJ1-2 | TRBD1 | TRBV27 | TGTGCCAGCGGACGAGACAGGGCGGGCGACTATGGCTACACCTTC | CASGRDRAGDYGYTF
many | 13 | TRBJ2-7 | . | TRBV11-1 | TGTGCCAGCAGCGTCAAAGGCGTCTACGAGCAGTACTTC | CASSVKGVYEQYF
. | 13 | TRBJ2-2 | . | TRBV9 | TGTGCCAGCAGCGTAAGCGGGACCGGGGAGCTGTTTTTT | CASSVSGTGELFF
. | 13 | TRBJ1-2 | . | TRBV12-3/TRBV12-4 | TGTGCCAGCAGGCGACAGTCGGGTTGTGGCTACACCTTC | CASRRQSGCGYTF
many | 16 | TRBJ2-1 | . | TRBV12-3/TRBV12-4 | TGTGCCAGCAGGTCCCGGACGACCCGAGTGCGGGGTGAGCAGTTCTTC | CASRSRTTRVRGEQFF
. | 15 | TRBJ1-5 | TRBD1 | TRBV20-1 | TGCAGTGCTAGAGTAGACAGGGGAGGCACTCAGCCCCAGCATTTT | CSARVDRGGTQPQHF
. | 16 | TRBJ2-5 | . | TRBV28 | TGTGCCAGCACGTCACGGGCAGGGTTGGTCCAAGAGACCCAGTACTTC | CASTSRAGLVQETQYF
few | 15 | TRBJ2-1 | . | TRBV14 | TGTGCCAGCAGCCCACGGCGACTAGTTCAGAATGAGCAGTTCTTC | CASSPRRLVQNEQFF
. | 14 | TRBJ2-1 | . | TRBV2 | TGTGCCAGCAGGCACAGGATCTCCTACAATGAGCAGTTCTTC | CASRHRISYNEQFF
. | 14 | TRBJ2-7 | . | TRBV7-7 | TGTGCTAGCGCGCCGGGACACACGTTCCGGGAGCAGTACTTC | CASAPGHTFREQYF
. | 14 | TRBJ2-3 | . | TRBV12-3/TRBV12-4 | TGTGCCAGCAGGGGGTCGGGGGGCATAGATACGCAGTATTTT | CASRGSGGIDTQYF
. | 17 | TRBJ2-5 | . | TRBV4-3 | TGCGCCAGCAGCCAAGATATTTCAGAGAGCTCCTACAATGAGCAGTACTTC | CASSQDISESSYNEQYF
few | 16 | TRBJ2-3 | . | TRBV5-1 | TGCGCCAGCAGCTTGAGGGTGGGGGATACCACAGATACGCAGTATTTT | CASSLRVGDTTDTQYF
. | 12 | TRBJ2-5 | . | TRBV29-1 | TGCAGCGTTAAGGACAGACAAGAGACCCAGTACTTC | CSVKDRQETQYF
. | 13 | TRBJ1-4 | . | TRBV6-6 | TGTGCCAGCAAACTGGCAACTAATGAAAAACTGTTTTTT | CASKLATNEKLFF
few | 19 | TRBJ2-6 | TRBD1 | TRBV4-3 | TGCGCCAGCAGCCAAGACACGACAGGGCGAAGCTCTGGGGCCAACGTCCTGACTTTC | CASSQDTTGRSSGANVLTF
. | 14 | TRBJ2-7 | . | TRBV4-1 | TGCGCCAGCAGCCAAGATACGGTAGGGACTCGGCAGTACTTC | CASSQDTVGTRQYF
many | 15 | TRBJ1-2 | . | TRBV27 | TGTGCCAGCAGTTTAACCGGAGGGCCCGGGTATGGCTACACCTTC | CASSLTGGPGYGYTF
. | 13 | TRBJ2-2 | . | TRBV5-1 | TGCGCCAGCAGCTTGGAAGTGGGCGGGGAGCTGTTTTTT | CASSLEVGGELFF
. | 13 | TRBJ2-7 | TRBD1 | TRBV12-3/TRBV12-4 | TGTGCCAGCAGTAAGGGACAGTCCTACGAGCAGTACTTC | CASSKGQSYEQYF
. | 15 | TRBJ1-4 | . | TRBV12-3/TRBV12-4 | TGTGCCAGCAGTTTATCACCCAGGGCGGATGAAAAACTGTTTTTT | CASSLSPRADEKLFF
. | 12 | TRBJ2-4 | . | TRBV7-2 | TGTGCCAGCAACCCGGACCAAAACATTCAGTACTTC | CASNPDQNIQYF
few | 14 | TRBJ1-2 | TRBD1 | TRBV10-3 | TGTGCCATCAGTGATACTGACAGGGACCATGGCTACACCTTC | CAISDTDRDHGYTF
. | 13 | TRBJ1-6 | . | TRBV12-3/TRBV12-4 | TGTGCCAGCAGTATCTCAGTAGGGTCACCCCTCCACTTT | CASSISVGSPLHF
. | 15 | TRBJ1-3 | . | TRBV12-3/TRBV12-4 | TGTGCCAGCAGTTTGTGGCAGGGTACGGGAAACACCATATATTTT | CASSLWQGTGNTIYF
. | 14 | TRBJ1-2 | . | TRBV5-4 | TGTGCCAGCACCCGGAGAGACAGGAACTATGGCTACACCTTC | CASTRRDRNYGYTF
many | 13 | TRBJ2-1 | . | TRBV3-1 | TGTGCCAGCAGCCAATATCAGGCCAGTGAGCAGTTCTTC | CASSQYQASEQFF
few | 17 | TRBJ2-3 | TRBD2 | TRBV4-2 | TGTGCCAGCAGCCTCCACCCAGCTAGCGGGGGCACAGATACGCAGTATTTT | CASSLHPASGGTDTQYF
. | 15 | TRBJ1-4 | . | TRBV11-2 | TGTGCCAGCAGCTTAGAAAGTAGTGGGAATGAAAAACTGTTTTTT | CASSLESSGNEKLFF
. | 17 | TRBJ2-3 | . | TRBV12-3/TRBV12-4 | TGTGCCAGCAGTTTGAACACAGCAGGAAGAAGAACAGATACGCAGTATTTT | CASSLNTAGRRTDTQYF
. | 13 | TRBJ2-7 | . | TRBV5-6 | TGTGCCAGCAGCTTGGTAAGGACAGCCGAGCAGTACTTC | CASSLVRTAEQYF
many | 12 | TRBJ1-2 | . | TRBV7-2 | TGTGCCAGCAGCTTAGCGGTCTATGGCTACACCTTC | CASSLAVYGYTF
. | 16 | TRBJ2-5 | . | TRBV6-2/TRBV6-3 | TGTGCCGGCAGCCTACGACTAGTAGGCGTACAAGAGACCCAGTACTTC | CAGSLRLVGVQETQYF
. | 15 | TRBJ2-1 | . | TRBV9 | TGTGCCAGCAGCGTTCGGCAGAGGGAACGCAATGAGCAGTTCTTC | CASSVRQRERNEQFF
. | 16 | TRBJ1-5 | . | TRBV19 | TGTGCCAGTAGTATAGCGAAGGAGGTAAGCAATCAGCCCCAGCATTTT | CASSIAKEVSNQPQHF
few | 15 | TRBJ2-1 | . | TRBV7-9 | TGTGCCAGCAGCCGTTCAACTACCGGGGCCAATGAGCAGTTCTTC | CASSRSTTGANEQFF
many | 15 | TRBJ2-7 | TRBD1 | TRBV6-2/TRBV6-3 | TGTGCCAGCAGTTACGCCGGACAGGGGGCCGACGAGCAGTACTTC | CASSYAGQGADEQYF
few | 13 | TRBJ1-2 | TRBD1 | TRBV20-1 | TGCAGTGCTAGCAGGGGGCCTGGAGGTGGCTACACCTTC | CSASRGPGGGYTF
. | 14 | TRBJ1-6 | . | TRBV28 | TGTGCCAGCAAGATTATCAGGGGTAATTCACCCCTCCACTTT | CASKIIRGNSPLHF
. | 13 | TRBJ2-2 | . | TRBV7-8 | TGTGCCAGCAGCATACGGGAAACCGGGGAGCTGTTTTTT | CASSIRETGELFF
. | 15 | TRBJ1-2 | . | TRBV4-2 | TGTCCCAGCAGCCAAGAACAGGGACGCGCTTATGGCTACACCTTC | CPSSQEQGRAYGYTF
. | 16 | TRBJ2-7 | . | TRBV27 | TGTGCCAGCAGTTTAGGTGTGGGGACGGGGAGCTACGAGCAGTACTTC | CASSLGVGTGSYEQYF
few | 17 | TRBJ1-6 | TRBD1 | TRBV4-1 | TGCGCCAGCAGCCACCTTCCCGGGACAGGGGTAAATTCACCCCTCCACTTT | CASSHLPGTGVNSPLHF
. | 14 | TRBJ2-7 | TRBD1 | TRBV20-1 | TGCAGTGCGACAGATCAGGGGGCGTTGGGCGAGCAGTACTTC | CSATDQGALGEQYF
. | 18 | TRBJ2-7 | TRBD2 | TRBV6-2/TRBV6-3 | TGTTCCAGCAGACTATCCGGGACTAGCGGGGGAGTTACCTACGAGCAGTACTTC | CSSRLSGTSGGVTYEQYF
. | 12 | TRBJ1-1 | . | TRBV2 | TGTGCCAGCAGGGGGGGCCCCACTGAAGCTTTCTTT | CASRGGPTEAFF
. | 12 | TRBJ1-5 | . | TRBV7-9 | TGTGCCAGCGGGAACGTCAATCAGCCCCAGCATTTT | CASGNVNQPQHF
. | 16 | TRBJ2-3 | TRBD2 | TRBV5-1 | TGCGCCAGCAGCAACTTAGCGGGGGGAACCACAGATACGCAGTATTTT | CASSNLAGGTTDTQYF
many | 14 | TRBJ1-2 | . | TRBV20-1 | TGCAGTGCTAGAGATGTAAGACAGCCCTATGGCTACACCTTC | CSARDVRQPYGYTF
. | 19 | TRBJ2-6 | . | TRBV7-2 | TGTGCCAGCAGCTATGGGGTCGGCGGCAGAGACTCTGGGGCCAACGTCCTGACTTTC | CASSYGVGGRDSGANVLTF
few | 13 | TRBJ2-5 | . | TRBV29-1 | TGCAGCGCGGGGACCCTGTACCAAGAGACCCAGTACTTC | CSAGTLYQETQYF
few | 13 | TRBJ1-2 | . | TRBV7-2 | TGTGCCAGCAGCTTAGCGGGAGAGGACGGCTACACCTTC | CASSLAGEDGYTF
many | 15 | TRBJ1-5 | . | TRBV12-3/TRBV12-4 | TGTGCCAGCAGTCTCGAGACGGATAGCAATCAGCCCCAGCATTTT | CASSLETDSNQPQHF